Sequencing of this T cell receptor (beta chain) was carried out in a study of T cell responses to AZD1222 COVID-19 vaccine. The protocol was immunoSEQ multiplex PCR, while the TCRdb copy is restricted to in-frame clones and leaves out a portion. Of 130,000 or so clones listed, around 90% are singletons. Study-level findings and limits: Repertoire sampling occurred only after the peak T cell response. Baseline serostatus was positive in only six AZD1222 recipients. Females outnumbered males among donors, who were mostly white British; clonal diversity was possibly underestimated. Vaccination with two AZD1222 doses was followed by a rise in Spike-specific TCR breadth and depth.

The sample holds one count of this clone. Antigen unknown. This receptor was obtained from an adult who received the MenACWY meningococcal vaccine as a control. The starting material was peripheral blood, obtained 28 days after the second dose of the MenACWY control vaccine.

CDR3 residues: CASSQKTSGRETQYF. For the CDR3, the DNA is TGCGCCAGCAGCCAAAAGACTAGCGGGAGGGAGACCCAGTACTTC. This rearrangement joins TRBV4-1 to TRBJ2-5; 13 nucleotides align to TRBD2. J lost 5 bases, V lost 2 bases, and 2 bases had no gene match. Germline CDR1 is MGHRA and CDR2 is YSYEKL. CDR3 length equals 15 residues.